These 6 T cell receptor beta chains were all obtained from the same sample, sequenced in a study of response to subunit inactivated influenza vaccine. From the RT-PCR reads, TCRdb called clonotypes with MiXCR, one entry per CDR3 protein. The sample shows about 800,000 distinct CDR3 sequences, around 21% of them seen only once. The sequenced sample was PBMCs from blood, obtained 4 to 6 days after vaccination. These TCRs come from a man in his forties or fifties who received an inactivated influenza vaccine.

This clonotype was counted between two and nine times. This may be a read error: a much more frequent sequence differs by one nucleotide. This chain links TRBV10-3 with TRBJ2-7; the D is unclear. Trimming cost V 1 base and J 7 bases, with 5 bases left between them. Germline values: CDR1 ENHRY, CDR2 SYGVKD. The CDR3 sequence is 11 residues long. CDR3 protein: CAISELREQYF. CDR3 nucleotides: TGTGCCATCAGTGAGTTAAGGGAGCAGTACTTC.

The V call is TRBV5-4, the J call TRBJ2-3, with TRBD2 matching over 7 bases. With V trimmed by 4 bases and J by 1 base, 9 bases remained unmatched. Germline V CDR1 and CDR2: SGHNT, YYREEE (reference sequence). CDR3 length equals 16 residues. In DNA form, the CDR3 reads TGTGCCAGCAGCAGGACGGTAGCGGGTCGCACAGATACGCAGTATTTT. It encodes CASSRTVAGRTDTQYF.

In this sample, this clonotype turned up a few times. The V gene is TRBV29-1, the J gene TRBJ1-1, with D perhaps matching TRBD1 (5 bases). This CDR3 is 12 amino acids long. Germline CDR1 SQVTM, CDR2 ANQGSEA. V gave up 7 bases and J gave up 10 bases, with 19 bases separating them. CDR3 bases: TGCAGCGCCACTCTCAGGGCCGGAAGAGCTTTCTTT. Amino acid sequence: CSATLRAGRAFF.

J is TRBJ2-1 and V is TRBV20-1; D is undetermined. The CDR3 covers 15 residues. Looked up from germline, CDR1 is DFQATT and CDR2 is SNEGSKA (reference sequence). V lost 3 bases and J 1 base, leaving 13 bases between the germline ends. The CDR3 bases are TGCAGTGCTAGTTCCCGGTTAGTTTCCTACAATGAGCAGTTCTTC. It translates to CSASSRLVSYNEQFF.

The CDR3 sequence is CSASKGSGSNTGELFF. The CDR3 DNA is TGCAGTGCTAGTAAGGGAAGCGGGAGTAATACCGGGGAGCTGTTTTTT. The rearrangement uses TRBV20-1 and TRBJ2-2; TRBD2 matches at 8 bases. Germline V CDR1 and CDR2: DFQATT, SNEGSKA (reference sequence). This CDR3 has 16 amino acids. V lost 3 bases to trimming and J lost 5 bases; unmatched junction nucleotides: 11.

This clonotype showed up just a few times. The chain recombines TRBV7-2 with TRBJ1-3, with D unclear. The V and J ends lost 2 bases and 7 bases respectively, with 6 bases between them. Germline CDR1 SGHTA, CDR2 FQGNSA. The CDR3 length is 12 residues. The chain's CDR3 is CASSLMQNTIYF. In DNA form, the CDR3 reads TGTGCCAGCAGCTTAATGCAGAACACCATATATTTT.